These 11 T cell receptor beta chains originate from one sample sequenced in a study of shared clonotypes between healthy human individuals. Repertoires were generated with immunoSEQ multiplex PCR, while TCRdb's copy carries only in-frame clones and drops some. The sample shows about half a million clones, about 84% of them seen only once. The sequencing input was PBMCs. The receptors originated from a woman aged 40 to 50 in good health. Some clones in this sample may be carry-over from other donors' samples.

CDR3 in DNA: TGTGCCTGGAGTCCACGTTTTAATGAGCAGTTCTTC. Residues: CAWSPRFNEQFF. The chain has TRBV30 and TRBJ2-1; no firm D call. The CDR3 is 12 amino acids. V was clipped by 2 bases and J by 7 bases, with 9 bases between them. Germline assignment: CDR1 GTSNPN and CDR2 SVGIG (reference sequence).

This clone was seen a single time. Since a far larger clone is one base different, this is likely a read error. The same CDR3 arises from other DNA sequences in this sample as well. CDR3 nucleotides: TGCGCCAGCAGCTCGGGACTAGCAGAAAATTACGAGCAGTACTTC. Its protein product is CASSSGLAENYEQYF. This chain uses TRBV11-2 with TRBJ2-7, with TRBD2 matching over 9 bases. CDR1 and CDR2 (germline): SGHAT, FQNNGV. The CDR3 spans 15 residues. Using reference TRBV11-2 and TRBJ2-7 for the parts outside the CDR3, the full variable domain is EAGVAQSPRYKIIEKRQSVAFWCNPISGHATLYWYQQILGQGPKLLIQFQNNGVVDDSQLPKDRFSAERLKGVDSTLKIQPAKLEDSAVYLCASSSGLAENYEQYFGPGTRLTVT.

The chain combines TRBV11-2 with TRBJ2-1; D is unclear. V lost 0 bases to trimming and J lost 0 bases, with 6 bases between them. This CDR3 comprises 15 residues. Germline lookup yields CDR1 SGHAT and CDR2 FQNNGV. CDR3 bases: TGTGCCAGCAGCTTAGATAAGGGCTCCTACAATGAGCAGTTCTTC. Translation: CASSLDKGSYNEQFF.

The chain combines TRBV5-1 with TRBJ2-7; 7 bases agree with TRBD1. This CDR3 is built from 19 residues. Trimming took 1 base from V and 0 from J; bases not matched to a gene: 16. Per the germline V gene, CDR1 is SGHRS and CDR2 is YFSETQ. The chain's CDR3 is CASSLYRDRPSLDSYEQYF. CDR3 in DNA: TGCGCCAGCAGCTTGTACCGGGACAGACCATCCTTGGACTCCTACGAGCAGTACTTC.

This clone came up a few times. V gene TRBV11-2 combines with J gene TRBJ2-5; 8 bases map to TRBD2. Germline V CDR1 and CDR2: SGHAT, FQNNGV. V gave up 0 bases and J gave up 1 base; unmatched junction bases: 7. This CDR3 region has 17 residues. CDR3 amino acids: CASSLDALAGIQETQYF. The CDR3 nucleotides are TGTGCCAGCAGCTTAGACGCGTTAGCGGGAATCCAAGAGACCCAGTACTTC.

The chain has TRBV7-3 and TRBJ1-2; tentative D call: TRBD1 (5 bases). CDR1 is SGHTA and CDR2 is FQGTGA in the germline V gene. V lost 5 bases to trimming and J lost 7 bases, with 20 bases between them. This CDR3 region has 15 residues. The CDR3: CASSGILRTTSGYTF. In DNA form, the CDR3 reads TGTGCCAGCAGCGGTATTCTTAGGACAACGAGTGGCTACACCTTC.

The V gene is TRBV11-2, the J gene TRBJ2-1; D gene ambiguous. Trimming left V 1 base short and J 10 bases short, with 11 bases between. Per the germline V gene, CDR1 is SGHAT and CDR2 is FQNNGV. The CDR3 consists of 13 residues. The CDR3 DNA reads TGTGCCAGCAGCTTAGCTAGGCAGGAGGAGCAGTTCTTC. Translated, it gives CASSLARQEEQFF.

This rearrangement joins TRBV5-5 to TRBJ2-7, with 12 bases lining up with TRBD2. The CDR3 length is 15 residues. CDR1 and CDR2 (germline): SGHKS, YYEKEE (reference sequence). Losses at the gene ends were 3 bases for V and 3 bases for J; bases not matched to a gene: 4. CDR3: CASSSSGRGVYEQYF. The CDR3, as DNA: TGTGCCAGCAGCTCTAGCGGGAGGGGAGTCTACGAGCAGTACTTC.

The V and J genes are TRBV28 and TRBJ2-3; 13 nucleotides agree with TRBD2. Trimming took 11 bases from V and 2 from J; bases not matched to a gene: 13. Per germline, CDR1 MDHEN and CDR2 SYDVKM. CDR3 length equals 17 residues. The CDR3 here is CAPRGGLAGDNTDTQYF. CDR3 DNA sequence: TGTGCCCCCAGGGGAGGACTAGCGGGAGATAACACAGATACGCAGTATTTT.

The sample holds one count of this clone. A read error is likely here: a far larger clone is one base away. The rearrangement joins TRBV4-2 to TRBJ1-1; D remains ambiguous. V was shortened by 5 bases and J by 7 bases, with 11 bases between the two germline ends. This CDR3 is built from 12 residues. Germline loops: CDR1 LGHNA, CDR2 YNFKEQ. CDR3 coding DNA: TGTGCCAGCAGCGAAGGGCAATATGAAGCTTTCTTT. Translation: CASSEGQYEAFF.

This clone was picked up a small number of times. V usage is TRBV2 and J usage is TRBJ2-1; D is undetermined. The CDR3 totals 11 residues. V was trimmed by 8 bases and J by 8 bases, leaving 10 bases between them. The germline V gene encodes CDR1 SNHLY and CDR2 FYNNEI. The CDR3 DNA sequence: TGTGCCAGCGGGATATCCCATGAGCAGTTCTTC. It yields the protein CASGISHEQFF.